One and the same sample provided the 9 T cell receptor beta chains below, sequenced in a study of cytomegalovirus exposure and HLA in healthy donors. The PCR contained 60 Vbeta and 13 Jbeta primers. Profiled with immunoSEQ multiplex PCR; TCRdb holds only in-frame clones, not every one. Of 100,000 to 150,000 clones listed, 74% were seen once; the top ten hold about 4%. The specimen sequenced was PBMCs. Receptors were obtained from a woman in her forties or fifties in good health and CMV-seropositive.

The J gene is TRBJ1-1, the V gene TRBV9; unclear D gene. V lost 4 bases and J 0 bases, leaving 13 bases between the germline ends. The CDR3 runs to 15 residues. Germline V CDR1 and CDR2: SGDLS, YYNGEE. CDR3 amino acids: CASSPLVEMNTEAFF. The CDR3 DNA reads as TGTGCCAGCAGCCCGCTCGTAGAAATGAACACTGAAGCTTTCTTT.

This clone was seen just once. The CDR3 DNA is TGTGCCAGCAGCGTAGCAAATTCTAACTATGGCTACACCTTC. Amino acid sequence: CASSVANSNYGYTF. The V gene is TRBV9, the J gene TRBJ1-2, with D unclear. Per the germline V gene, CDR1 is SGDLS and CDR2 is YYNGEE. The germline V and J ends were trimmed by 0 bases and 0 bases, with 6 bases remaining between them. This CDR3 comprises 14 residues.

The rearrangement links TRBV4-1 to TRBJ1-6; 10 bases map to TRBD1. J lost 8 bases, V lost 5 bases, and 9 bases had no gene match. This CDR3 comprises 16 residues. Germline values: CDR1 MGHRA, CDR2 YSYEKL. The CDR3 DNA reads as TGCGCCAGCAGCTTCCCCCCCGGACAGGGGGATTCACCCCTCCACTTT. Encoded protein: CASSFPPGQGDSPLHF.

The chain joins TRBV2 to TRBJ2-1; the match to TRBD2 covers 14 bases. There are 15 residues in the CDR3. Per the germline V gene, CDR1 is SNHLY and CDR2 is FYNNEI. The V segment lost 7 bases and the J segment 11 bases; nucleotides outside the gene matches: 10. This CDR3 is CASTPHGTSGGKQFF. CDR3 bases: TGTGCCAGCACACCACACGGGACTAGCGGGGGTAAGCAGTTCTTC.

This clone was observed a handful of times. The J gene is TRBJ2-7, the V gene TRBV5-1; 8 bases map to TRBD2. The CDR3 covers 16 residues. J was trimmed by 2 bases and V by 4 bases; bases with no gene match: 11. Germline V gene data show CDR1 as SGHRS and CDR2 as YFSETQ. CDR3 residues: CASSRDTGGPPYEQYF. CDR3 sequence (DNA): TGCGCCAGCAGCCGAGATACGGGGGGGCCCCCCTACGAGCAGTACTTC.

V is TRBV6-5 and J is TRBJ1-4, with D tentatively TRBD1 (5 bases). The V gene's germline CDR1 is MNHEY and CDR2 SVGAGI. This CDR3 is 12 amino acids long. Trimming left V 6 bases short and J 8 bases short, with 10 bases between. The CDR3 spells CASSRNREKLFF. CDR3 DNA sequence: TGTGCCAGCAGCCGCAACAGGGAAAAACTGTTTTTT.

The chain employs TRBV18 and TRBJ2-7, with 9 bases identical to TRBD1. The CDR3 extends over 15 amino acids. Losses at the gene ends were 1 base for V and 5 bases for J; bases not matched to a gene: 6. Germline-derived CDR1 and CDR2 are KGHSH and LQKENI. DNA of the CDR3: TGTGCCAGCTCACCACTAACAGGGGGCTACAACGAGCAGTACTTC. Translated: CASSPLTGGYNEQYF.

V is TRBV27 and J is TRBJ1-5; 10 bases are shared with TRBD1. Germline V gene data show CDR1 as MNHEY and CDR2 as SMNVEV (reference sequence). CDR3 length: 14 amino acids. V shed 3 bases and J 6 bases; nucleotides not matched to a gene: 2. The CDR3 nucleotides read TGTGCCAGCAGTTTTGGGACAGGGGTTCAGCCCCAGCATTTT. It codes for CASSFGTGVQPQHF.

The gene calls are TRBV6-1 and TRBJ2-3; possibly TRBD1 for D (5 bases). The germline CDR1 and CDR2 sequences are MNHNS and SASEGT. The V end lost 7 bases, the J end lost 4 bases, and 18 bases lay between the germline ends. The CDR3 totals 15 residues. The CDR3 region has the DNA TGTGCCAGCACCCCTCGACAGCACCCCGCAGATACGCAGTATTTT. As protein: CASTPRQHPADTQYF.